This T cell receptor (beta chain) was documented in a study of blood T cell repertoires in COVID-19. About the study: Acute-phase and convalescent COVID-19 samples originated in the United States, Italy and Spain. PBMCs, B-cell-depleted T cells, or T cells were the source of the cDNA or gDNA that made up the material.

Original data processing: Using reference gene primer amplification, nucleated cell counts were estimated. Sequenced by immunoSEQ multiplex PCR; TCRdb stores in-frame clones only, minus some. V and J calls and clone size follow that table, whereas D and trimming were derived from the DNA. This sample yields approximately 350,000 clones, of which 80% to 90% are seen a single time; more than 1% belongs to the top ten. In germline, CDR1 is MGHRA, CDR2 YSYEKL. Trimming removed 0 bases from V and 8 bases from J, with 13 bases in between. This CDR3 contains 15 residues. This clone has more than one count but fewer than ten.

This receptor was taken from a man aged 35-49 years with acute or convalescent COVID-19. Sample: peripheral blood. This chain connects TRBV4-1 to TRBJ1-4; D not certain. CDR3 protein: CASSQDGGHREKLFF. The CDR3 nucleotides read TGCGCCAGCAGCCAAGATGGAGGGCATCGGGAAAAACTGTTTTTT.